The present TCR beta chain was sequenced within a study of OX40 agonist ivuxolimab in advanced cancers. The CDR3 contains 14 residues. Germline V gene sequence: CDR1 SGHVS, CDR2 FNYEAQ. The V gene end was trimmed by 1 base and the J gene end by 6 bases; junction bases not matched to a gene: 4. Repertoires were generated with immunoSEQ multiplex PCR, while TCRdb's copy carries only in-frame clones and drops some. Counted here are tens of thousands of clones, approximately 88% occurring once; the ten biggest clones make up approximately 4.6%. This sequence joins TRBV7-6 and TRBJ1-2, with 8 bases identical to TRBD1. The sequencing here drew on CD4+ or CD8+ T cells sorted from blood, taken in a trial of the OX40 agonist ivuxolimab. The receptor was isolated from an adult with an advanced solid tumor such as melanoma, head and neck, liver or kidney cancer. DNA for the CDR3: TGTGCCAGCAGCTTAGGGGACAGGCTGGATGGCTACACCTTC. Its translation: CASSLGDRLDGYTF.